The 20 T cell receptor beta chains presented below share a single source sample, sequenced in a study of T cell repertoires in cytomegalovirus infection. Each CDR3 protein is one row after TCRdb ran MiXCR on the reads. The sample includes approximately 500,000 distinct CDR3 sequences, approximately 26% of them seen just once. Sequencing was carried out using PBMCs. These receptors all stem from a human donor in good health (CMV status not recorded). Some clones in this sample may be carry-over from other donors' samples.

This clonotype was found many times. This chain links TRBV7-2 with TRBJ1-5; D not certain. CDR1 and CDR2 (germline): SGHTA, FQGNSA. V was clipped by 0 bases and J by 0 bases, with 6 bases between them. The CDR3 is 15 residues long. The CDR3 region has the DNA TGTGCCAGCAGCTTAGCGGTTCGTAGCAATCAGCCCCAGCATTTT. Its translation: CASSLAVRSNQPQHF.

This sequence joins TRBV7-8 and TRBJ1-6; no clear D gene. This CDR3 is built from 15 residues. Trimming removed 4 bases from V and 11 bases from J, with 18 bases in between. Germline assignment: CDR1 SGHVS and CDR2 FQNEAQ. This chain's CDR3 is CASSWIRPPGAPLHF. The DNA for the CDR3 is TGTGCCAGCAGCTGGATCCGGCCTCCCGGGGCACCCCTCCACTTT.

This chain links TRBV15 with TRBJ2-1, with 7 positions matching TRBD2. J gave up 6 bases and V 0 bases, and 11 bases lay outside the gene matches. The germline gives CDR1 LNHNV, CDR2 YYDKDF (reference sequence). The CDR3 covers 17 residues. The chain's CDR3 is CATSRDPGTMASNEQFF. The CDR3 coding sequence is TGTGCCACCAGCAGAGATCCCGGGACTATGGCTTCCAATGAGCAGTTCTTC.

This rearrangement joins TRBV14 to TRBJ2-5; D ambiguous. Germline CDR1 reads SGHDN; CDR2 reads FVKESK. The CDR3 is 14 amino acids. V shed 4 bases and J shed 3 bases, with 12 bases lying between them. Written as DNA, the CDR3 is TGTGCCAGCAGCCCGTTCGACACCGAAGAGACCCAGTACTTC. Amino acid sequence: CASSPFDTEETQYF. Together with reference TRBV14 and TRBJ2-5, the CDR3 gives the full variable domain: EAGVTQFPSHSVIEKGQTVTLRCDPISGHDNLYWYRRVMGKEIKFLLHFVKESKQDESGMPNNRFLAERTGGTYSTLKVQPAELEDSGVYFCASSPFDTEETQYFGPGTRLLVL.

The CDR3 spells CASSFQGGFNYGYTF. The CDR3 DNA sequence: TGTGCCAGCAGTTTCCAGGGAGGTTTTAACTATGGCTACACCTTC. The chain uses TRBV28 and TRBJ1-2, with a weak D call TRBD1 (5 bases). V lost 3 bases and J lost 1, with 12 bases in between. Germline V CDR1 and CDR2: MDHEN, SYDVKM. This CDR3 region has 15 residues.

The chain recombines TRBV29-1 with TRBJ1-2; D uncertain. CDR3 size: 11 residues. Trimming removed 2 bases at V and 0 bases at J, with 1 base between. Germline V lookup: CDR1 SQVTM, CDR2 ANQGSEA. Here the CDR3 DNA reads TGCAGCGTTGAACCTAACTATGGCTACACCTTC. Amino acids: CSVEPNYGYTF.

This clonotype has ten or more counts. The gene calls are TRBV4-1 and TRBJ1-1; D unresolved. This CDR3 comprises 15 residues. The V gene's germline CDR1 is MGHRA and CDR2 YSYEKL. The V gene lost 0 bases and the J gene lost 0 bases, with 8 bases spanning the gap. CDR3 coding DNA: TGCGCCAGCAGCCAAGATCGAGGTTTGAACACTGAAGCTTTCTTT. Protein product: CASSQDRGLNTEAFF.

This rearrangement joins TRBV28 to TRBJ2-7; tentatively, D is TRBD2 (6 bases). Germline V gene data show CDR1 as MDHEN and CDR2 as SYDVKM. Between the trimmed V and J ends, which lost 5 bases and 0 bases, there was a span of 23 bases. The CDR3 sequence is 18 residues long. CDR3 amino acids: CASSPTPWAEGSSYEQYV. The CDR3 nucleotides read TGTGCCAGCAGTCCCACGCCGTGGGCGGAGGGCAGCTCCTACGAGCAGTACGTC.

The J gene is TRBJ1-5, the V gene TRBV7-9; unclear D gene. Germline V gene sequence: CDR1 SEHNR, CDR2 FQNEAQ (reference sequence). V lost 3 bases and J 4 bases, leaving 13 bases between the germline ends. This CDR3 has 15 residues. The CDR3 region has the DNA TGTGCCAGCAGCTTGGGGAAGGACGGGAATCAGCCCCAGCATTTT. Protein sequence: CASSLGKDGNQPQHF.

The chain uses TRBV14 and TRBJ2-3, with unresolved D. The V end was cut by 5 bases, the J end by 9 bases, with 21 bases between. The germline CDR1 and CDR2 sequences are SGHDN and FVKESK. CDR3 length: 15 residues. As DNA, the CDR3 is TGTGCCAGCAGCTCAGCCGTCAGCGCCGCAGTGACGCAGTATTTT. Translating it yields CASSSAVSAAVTQYF.

This clonotype has ten or more counts. The rearrangement links TRBV7-2 to TRBJ1-1; possible D gene TRBD1, 5 bases. Deletions cut 2 bases from V and 9 bases from J, with 13 bases between. The CDR3 runs to 13 residues. CDR1 SGHTA and CDR2 FQGNSA come from the germline V gene. The CDR3 sequence: CASSLRTPEKAFF. DNA of the CDR3: TGTGCCAGCAGCTTAAGGACACCAGAAAAAGCTTTCTTT.

The chain carries TRBV12-3 or TRBV12-4 and TRBJ2-5; 7 bases match TRBD1. The ends lost 6 bases at V and 3 bases at J; junction bases unmatched: 7. This CDR3 is 14 amino acids long. The CDR3 DNA reads as TGTGCCAGCAGATACGGGACAGCTGAAGAGACCCAGTACTTC. Residues: CASRYGTAEETQYF.

The chain joins TRBV12-3 or TRBV12-4 to TRBJ1-1; a weak D match, TRBD1 (5 bases). The V gene lost 6 bases and the J gene lost 0 bases, with 14 bases spanning the gap. The CDR3 covers 15 residues. As DNA, the CDR3 is TGTGCCAGCAGCCATTGGACACCAATGAACACTGAAGCTTTCTTT. It is translated as CASSHWTPMNTEAFF.

The V gene is TRBV6-2 or TRBV6-3, the J gene TRBJ2-7; 11 bases align to TRBD2. The CDR3 is 14 amino acids. Per the germline V gene, CDR1 is MNHEY and CDR2 is SVGEGT. The trim removed 5 bases at V and 2 bases at J, leaving 2 bases unmatched. The CDR3 nucleotides read TGTGCCAGCAGTCAACTAGCGGGAGCCTACGAGCAGTACGTC. This encodes CASSQLAGAYEQYV.

The CDR3 DNA reads TGTGCCAGCCTAGGCAGCAATCAGCCCCAGCATTTT. Translated, it gives CASLGSNQPQHF. The chain uses TRBV18 and TRBJ1-5; the D is unclear. V shed 8 bases and J shed 1 base, with 6 bases lying between them. This CDR3 contains 12 residues. Germline-derived CDR1 and CDR2 are KGHSH and LQKENI.

This clonotype was observed a handful of times. The V gene is TRBV19, the J gene TRBJ1-1, with TRBD1 as a possible D gene (5 bases). CDR3 length: 15 amino acids. Deletions cut 5 bases from V and 4 bases from J, with 17 bases between. Germline V gene sequence: CDR1 LNHDA, CDR2 SQIVND (reference sequence). The CDR3 coding sequence is TGTGCCAGTAGTGCTCTGGACACCTGGGCCACTGAAGCTTTCTTT. Translation: CASSALDTWATEAFF.

The chain uses TRBV3-1 and TRBJ2-7; D is possibly TRBD2 (6 bases). CDR1 is LGHDT, CDR2 YNNKEL, per germline (reference sequence). CDR3 length: 16 residues. Trimming took 0 bases from V and 2 from J, leaving 14 bases between them. CDR3 DNA: TGTGCCAGCAGCCAAGATCGGGCGGGGTCTACCTACGAGCAGTACTTC. Protein sequence: CASSQDRAGSTYEQYF.

At least ten counts were recorded for this clonotype. V and J are TRBV19 and TRBJ2-1; TRBD2 aligns across 9 bases. V shed 5 bases, J shed 7 bases, and the junction held 3 bases outside the gene matches. This CDR3 region has 13 residues. CDR1 is LNHDA, CDR2 SQIVND, per germline (reference sequence). CDR3 sequence (DNA): TGTGCCAGTAGTGTCGGACTAGCGAATGAGCAGTTCTTC. Residues: CASSVGLANEQFF.

The chain carries TRBV4-1 and TRBJ2-1, with unresolved D. Germline loops: CDR1 MGHRA, CDR2 YSYEKL. The V end lost 2 bases, the J end lost 6 bases, and 8 bases lay between the germline ends. The CDR3 contains 13 residues. The DNA for the CDR3 is TGCGCCAGCAGCCAACGACTTCTCAATGAGCAGTTCTTC. Translating it yields CASSQRLLNEQFF.

V gene TRBV29-1 combines with J gene TRBJ1-1; D perhaps matches TRBD1 (5 bases). Germline CDR1 is SQVTM and CDR2 is ANQGSEA. Trimming took off 7 bases at V and 4 bases at J, with 19 bases between the two ends. CDR3 length: 14 amino acids. The CDR3, as DNA: TGCAGCGCCAACGAGGGGACCGGGGGCACTGAAGCTTTCTTT. Protein sequence: CSANEGTGGTEAFF.